The present entry profiles one TCR beta chain with its context. The data derive from a study of T cell repertoires in cytomegalovirus infection. Via MiXCR, TCRdb re-called the reads, giving one row per CDR3 protein. The sample holds a few hundred thousand distinct CDR3 sequences, roughly 22% seen once. The V gene's germline CDR1 is SGDLS and CDR2 YYNGEE. This CDR3 has 15 residues. V was clipped by 0 bases and J by 0 bases, with 7 bases between them. V gene TRBV9 combines with J gene TRBJ2-1; D gene uncertain. This sequence originates from a human donor in good health (CMV status not recorded). Some clones in this sample may be carry-over from other donors' samples. Sequences were obtained from CD8+ T cells from PBMCs. This CDR3 reads CASSVAGISYNEQFF. The DNA of the CDR3 is TGTGCCAGCAGCGTAGCAGGAATCTCCTACAATGAGCAGTTCTTC.